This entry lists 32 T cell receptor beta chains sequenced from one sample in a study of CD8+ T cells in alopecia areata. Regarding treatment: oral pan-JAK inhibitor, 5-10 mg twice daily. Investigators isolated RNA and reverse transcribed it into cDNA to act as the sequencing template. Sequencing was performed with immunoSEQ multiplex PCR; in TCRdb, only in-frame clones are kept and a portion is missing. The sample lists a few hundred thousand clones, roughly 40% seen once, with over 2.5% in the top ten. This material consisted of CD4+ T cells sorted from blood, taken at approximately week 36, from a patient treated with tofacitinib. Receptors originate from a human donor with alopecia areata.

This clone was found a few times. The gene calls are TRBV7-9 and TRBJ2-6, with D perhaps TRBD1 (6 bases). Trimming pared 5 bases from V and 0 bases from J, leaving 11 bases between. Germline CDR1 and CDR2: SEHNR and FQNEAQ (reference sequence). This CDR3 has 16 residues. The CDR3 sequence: CASSQDRYSGANVLTF. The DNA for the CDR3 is TGTGCCAGCAGCCAGGACAGATACTCTGGGGCCAACGTCCTGACTTTC.

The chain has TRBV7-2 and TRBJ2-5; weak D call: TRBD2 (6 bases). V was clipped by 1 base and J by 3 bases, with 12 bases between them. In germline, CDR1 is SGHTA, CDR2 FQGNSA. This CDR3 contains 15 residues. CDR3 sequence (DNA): TGTGCCAGCAGCTTAGTGGTAGCGGAGAAAGAGACCCAGTACTTC. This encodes CASSLVVAEKETQYF.

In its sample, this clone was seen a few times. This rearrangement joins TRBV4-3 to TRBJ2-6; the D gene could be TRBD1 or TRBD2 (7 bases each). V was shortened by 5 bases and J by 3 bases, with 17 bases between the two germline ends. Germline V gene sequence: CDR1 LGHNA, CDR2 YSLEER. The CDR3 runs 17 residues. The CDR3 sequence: CASSEGGGGSGANVLTF. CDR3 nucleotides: TGCGCCAGCAGCGAAGGGGGCGGGGGCAGTGGGGCCAACGTCCTGACTTTC.

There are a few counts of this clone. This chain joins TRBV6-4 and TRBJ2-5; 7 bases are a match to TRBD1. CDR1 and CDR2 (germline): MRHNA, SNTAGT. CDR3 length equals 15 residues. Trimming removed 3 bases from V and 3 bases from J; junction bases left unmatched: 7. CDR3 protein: CASSEPDRAKETQYF. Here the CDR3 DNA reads TGTGCCAGCAGTGAACCCGACAGGGCGAAAGAGACCCAGTACTTC.

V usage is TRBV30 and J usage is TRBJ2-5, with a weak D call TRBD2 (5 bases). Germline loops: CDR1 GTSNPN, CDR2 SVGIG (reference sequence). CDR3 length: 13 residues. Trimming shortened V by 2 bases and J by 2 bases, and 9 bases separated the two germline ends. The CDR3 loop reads CAWSLRVQETQYF. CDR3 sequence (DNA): TGTGCCTGGAGTTTGAGGGTGCAAGAGACCCAGTACTTC.

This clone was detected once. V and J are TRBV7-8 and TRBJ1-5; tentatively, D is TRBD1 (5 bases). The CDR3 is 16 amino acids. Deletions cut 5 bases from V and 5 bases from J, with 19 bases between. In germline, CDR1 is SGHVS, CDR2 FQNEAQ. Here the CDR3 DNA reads TGTGCCAGCAGCGGGGCACGTAGGATGGTGCATCAGCCCCAGCATTTT. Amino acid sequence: CASSGARRMVHQPQHF.

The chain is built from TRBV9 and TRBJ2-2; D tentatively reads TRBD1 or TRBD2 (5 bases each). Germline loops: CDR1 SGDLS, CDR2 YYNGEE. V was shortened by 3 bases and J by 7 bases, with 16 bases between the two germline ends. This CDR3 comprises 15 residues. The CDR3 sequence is CASSEAPVGGGELFF. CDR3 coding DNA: TGTGCCAGCAGCGAGGCCCCCGTTGGGGGCGGGGAGCTGTTTTTT.

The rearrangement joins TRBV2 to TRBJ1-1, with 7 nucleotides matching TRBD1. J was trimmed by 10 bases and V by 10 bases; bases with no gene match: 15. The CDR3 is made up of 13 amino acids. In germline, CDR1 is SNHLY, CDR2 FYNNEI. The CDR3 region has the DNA TGTGCCACACCGTACCCACAGGGGACGGGAGCTTTCTTT. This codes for CATPYPQGTGAFF.

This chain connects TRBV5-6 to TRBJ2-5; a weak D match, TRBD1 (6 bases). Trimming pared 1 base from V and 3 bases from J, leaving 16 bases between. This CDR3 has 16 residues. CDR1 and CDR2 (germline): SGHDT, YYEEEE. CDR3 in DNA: TGTGCCAGCAGCTTGTATTCAGGGGAAATCGAAGAGACCCAGTACTTC. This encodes CASSLYSGEIEETQYF.

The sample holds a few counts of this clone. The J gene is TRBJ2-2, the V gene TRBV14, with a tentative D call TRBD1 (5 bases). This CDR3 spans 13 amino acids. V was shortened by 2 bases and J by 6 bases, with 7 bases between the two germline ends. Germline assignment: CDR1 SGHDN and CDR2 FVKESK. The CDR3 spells CASSQQGSGELFF. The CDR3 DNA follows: TGTGCCAGCAGCCAACAGGGCTCCGGGGAGCTGTTTTTT.

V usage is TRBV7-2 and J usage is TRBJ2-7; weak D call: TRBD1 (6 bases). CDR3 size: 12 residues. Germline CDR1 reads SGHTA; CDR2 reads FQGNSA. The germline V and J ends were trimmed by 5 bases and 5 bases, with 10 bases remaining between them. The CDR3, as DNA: TGTGCCAGCAGCCACAGGGTTCACGAGCAGTACTTC. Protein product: CASSHRVHEQYF.

The CDR3: CSVGSVTAPYNEQFF. CDR3 nucleotides: TGCAGCGTTGGGTCGGTTACCGCGCCTTACAATGAGCAGTTCTTC. The rearrangement uses TRBV29-1 and TRBJ2-1, with no clear D. Germline V gene data show CDR1 as SQVTM and CDR2 as ANQGSEA. The CDR3 loop spans 15 amino acids. V lost 4 bases, J lost 4 bases, and 17 bases lay in between.

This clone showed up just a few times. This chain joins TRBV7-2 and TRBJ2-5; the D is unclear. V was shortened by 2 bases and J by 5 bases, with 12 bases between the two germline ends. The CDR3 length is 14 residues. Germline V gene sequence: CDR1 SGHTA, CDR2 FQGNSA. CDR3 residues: CASSLSLGRETQYF. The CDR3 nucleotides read TGTGCCAGCAGCTTATCCCTAGGTAGGGAGACCCAGTACTTC.

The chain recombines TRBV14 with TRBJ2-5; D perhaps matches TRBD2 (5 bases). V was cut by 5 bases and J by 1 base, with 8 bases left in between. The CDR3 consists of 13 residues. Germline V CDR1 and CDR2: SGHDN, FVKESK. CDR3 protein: CASSGRPQETQYF. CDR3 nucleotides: TGTGCCAGCAGCGGGAGACCCCAAGAGACCCAGTACTTC.

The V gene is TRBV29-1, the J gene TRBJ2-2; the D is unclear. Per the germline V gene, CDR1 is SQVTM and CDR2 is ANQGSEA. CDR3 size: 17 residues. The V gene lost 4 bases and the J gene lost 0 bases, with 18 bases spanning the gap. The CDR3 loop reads CSVVGVGRVANTGELFF. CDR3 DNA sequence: TGCAGCGTTGTCGGTGTCGGAAGAGTAGCGAACACCGGGGAGCTGTTTTTT.

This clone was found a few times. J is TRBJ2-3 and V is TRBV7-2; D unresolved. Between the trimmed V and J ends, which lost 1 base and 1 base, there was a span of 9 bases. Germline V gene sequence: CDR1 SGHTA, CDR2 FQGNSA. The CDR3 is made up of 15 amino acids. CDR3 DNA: TGTGCCAGCAGCTTAGTCAGTGGCGGCACAGATACGCAGTATTTT. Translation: CASSLVSGGTDTQYF.

Here the CDR3 DNA reads TGTGCCAGCAGCCGGGACTACCGGCAGTATTTT. Residues: CASSRDYRQYF. The rearrangement uses TRBV11-1 and TRBJ2-3; TRBD2 aligns across 7 bases. CDR1 SGHAT and CDR2 FQDESV come from the germline V gene (reference sequence). With 5 bases clipped from V and 11 bases from J, the junction kept 4 bases outside the gene matches. The CDR3 spans 11 residues.

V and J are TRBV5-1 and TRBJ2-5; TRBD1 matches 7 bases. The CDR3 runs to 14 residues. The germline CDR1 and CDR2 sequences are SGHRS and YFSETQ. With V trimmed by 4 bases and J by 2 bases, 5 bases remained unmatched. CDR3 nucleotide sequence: TGCGCCAGCAGCAGGGGACAGTTGCAAGAGACCCAGTACTTC. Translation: CASSRGQLQETQYF.

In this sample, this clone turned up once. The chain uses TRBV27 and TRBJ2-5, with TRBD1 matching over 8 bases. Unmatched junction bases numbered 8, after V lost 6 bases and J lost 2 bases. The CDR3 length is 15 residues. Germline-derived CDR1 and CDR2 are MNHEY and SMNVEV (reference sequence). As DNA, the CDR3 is TGTGCCAGCAGAGGACTGGGACAGGTACAAGAGACCCAGTACTTC. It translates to CASRGLGQVQETQYF.

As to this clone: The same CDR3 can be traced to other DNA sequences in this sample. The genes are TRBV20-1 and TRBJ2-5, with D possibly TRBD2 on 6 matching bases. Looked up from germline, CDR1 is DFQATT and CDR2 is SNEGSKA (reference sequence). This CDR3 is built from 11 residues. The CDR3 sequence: CSGTLQETQYF. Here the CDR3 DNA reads TGCAGCGGGACTCTCCAAGAGACCCAGTACTTC.

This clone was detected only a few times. The CDR3 sequence: CASSPPSGTAATEAFF. CDR3 DNA sequence: TGCGCCAGCAGCCCTCCATCCGGGACGGCGGCCACTGAAGCTTTCTTT. The chain carries TRBV4-3 and TRBJ1-1; maybe TRBD1 (5 bases). Germline CDR1 is LGHNA and CDR2 is YSLEER. This CDR3 comprises 16 residues. V was trimmed by 4 bases and J by 4 bases, leaving 19 bases between them.

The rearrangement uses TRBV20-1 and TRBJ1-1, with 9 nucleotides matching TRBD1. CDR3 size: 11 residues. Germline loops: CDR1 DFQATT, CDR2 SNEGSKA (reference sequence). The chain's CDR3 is CSARDREEAFF. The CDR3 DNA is TGCAGCGCCCGGGACAGGGAAGAAGCTTTCTTT.

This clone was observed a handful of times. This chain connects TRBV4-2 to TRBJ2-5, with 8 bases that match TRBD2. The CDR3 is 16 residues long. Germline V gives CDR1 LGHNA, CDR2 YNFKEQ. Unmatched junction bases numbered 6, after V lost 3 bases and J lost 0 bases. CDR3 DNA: TGTGCCAGCAGCCATCCTCAGACTAGCGACCAAGAGACCCAGTACTTC. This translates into CASSHPQTSDQETQYF.

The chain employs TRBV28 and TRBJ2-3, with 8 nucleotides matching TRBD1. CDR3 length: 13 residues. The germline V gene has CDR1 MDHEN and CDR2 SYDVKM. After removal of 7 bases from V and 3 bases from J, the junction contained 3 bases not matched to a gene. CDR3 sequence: CASTGGPTDTQYF. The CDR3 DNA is TGTGCCAGCACAGGGGGCCCGACAGATACGCAGTATTTT.

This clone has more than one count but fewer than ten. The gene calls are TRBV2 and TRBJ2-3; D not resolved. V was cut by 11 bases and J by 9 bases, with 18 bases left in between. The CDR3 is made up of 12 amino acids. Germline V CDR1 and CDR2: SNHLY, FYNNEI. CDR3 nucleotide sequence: TGTGCCGCCCGTTCAGTTGACGCCACGCAGTATTTT. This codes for CAARSVDATQYF.

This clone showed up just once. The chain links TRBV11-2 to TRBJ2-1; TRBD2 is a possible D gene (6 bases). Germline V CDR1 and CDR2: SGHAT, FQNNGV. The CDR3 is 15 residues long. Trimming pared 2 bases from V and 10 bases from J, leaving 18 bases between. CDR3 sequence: CASSLSWLIAGEQFF. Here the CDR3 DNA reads TGTGCCAGCAGCTTATCCTGGCTCATCGCGGGGGAGCAGTTCTTC.

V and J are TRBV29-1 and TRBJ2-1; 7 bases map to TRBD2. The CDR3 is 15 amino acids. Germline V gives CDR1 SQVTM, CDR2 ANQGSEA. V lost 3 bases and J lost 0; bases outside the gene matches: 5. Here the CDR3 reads CSVDVSGASYNEQFF. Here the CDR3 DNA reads TGCAGCGTTGATGTGAGCGGGGCCTCCTACAATGAGCAGTTCTTC.

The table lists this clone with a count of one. This chain's CDR3 is CASSRRGDTEAFF. CDR3 sequence (DNA): TGTGCCAGCAGCCGAAGGGGGGACACTGAAGCTTTCTTT. This sequence joins TRBV4-2 and TRBJ1-1; D might be TRBD1 (6 bases). The CDR3 consists of 13 residues. CDR1 is LGHNA and CDR2 is YNFKEQ in the germline V gene. The V and J ends lost 4 bases and 3 bases respectively, with 9 bases between them.

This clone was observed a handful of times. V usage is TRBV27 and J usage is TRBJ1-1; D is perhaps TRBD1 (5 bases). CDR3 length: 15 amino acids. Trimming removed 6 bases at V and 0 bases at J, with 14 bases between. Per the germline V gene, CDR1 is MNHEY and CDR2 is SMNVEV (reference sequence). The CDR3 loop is CASRSLGEVNTEAFF. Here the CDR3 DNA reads TGTGCCAGCAGAAGCCTGGGGGAAGTGAACACTGAAGCTTTCTTT.

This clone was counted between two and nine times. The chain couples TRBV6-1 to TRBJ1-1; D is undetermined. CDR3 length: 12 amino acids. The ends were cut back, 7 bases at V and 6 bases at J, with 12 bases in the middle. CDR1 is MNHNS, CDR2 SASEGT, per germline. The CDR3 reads CASKGAPSEAFF. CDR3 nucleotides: TGTGCCAGCAAAGGAGCCCCCTCTGAAGCTTTCTTT.

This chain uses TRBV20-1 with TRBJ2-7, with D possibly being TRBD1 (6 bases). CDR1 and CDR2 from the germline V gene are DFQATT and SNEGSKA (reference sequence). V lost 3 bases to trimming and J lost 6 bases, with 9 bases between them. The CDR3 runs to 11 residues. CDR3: CSARGASEQYF. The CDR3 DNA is TGCAGTGCTAGGGGGGCTAGCGAGCAGTACTTC.

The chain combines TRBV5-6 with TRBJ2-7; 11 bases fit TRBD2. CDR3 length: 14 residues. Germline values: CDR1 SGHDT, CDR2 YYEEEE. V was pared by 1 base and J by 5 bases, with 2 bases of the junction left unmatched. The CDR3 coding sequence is TGTGCCAGCAGCTTGACTAGCGGGAGCCACGAGCAGTACTTC. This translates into CASSLTSGSHEQYF.